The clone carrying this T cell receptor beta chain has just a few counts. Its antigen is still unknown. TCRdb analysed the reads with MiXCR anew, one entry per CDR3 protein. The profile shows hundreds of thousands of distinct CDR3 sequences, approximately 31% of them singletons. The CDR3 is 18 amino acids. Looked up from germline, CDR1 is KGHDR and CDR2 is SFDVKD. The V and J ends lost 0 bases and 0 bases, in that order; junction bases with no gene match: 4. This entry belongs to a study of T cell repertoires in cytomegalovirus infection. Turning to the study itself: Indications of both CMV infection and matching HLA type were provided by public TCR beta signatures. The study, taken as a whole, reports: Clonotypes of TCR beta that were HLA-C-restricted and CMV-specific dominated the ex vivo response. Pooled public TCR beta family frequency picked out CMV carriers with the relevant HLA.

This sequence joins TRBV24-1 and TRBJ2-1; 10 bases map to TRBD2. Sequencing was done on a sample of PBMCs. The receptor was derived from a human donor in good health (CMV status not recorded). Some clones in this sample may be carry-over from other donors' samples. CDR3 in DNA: TGTGCCACCAGTGATTTGGGCAGCGGGGGGGGCTCCTACAATGAGCAGTTCTTC. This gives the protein CATSDLGSGGGSYNEQFF.